This record looks at one TCR beta chain sequence and its context. This CDR3 has 15 residues. The V gene's germline CDR1 is KGHDR and CDR2 SFDVKD. Trimming took 8 bases from V and 9 from J, leaving 22 bases between them. The data were produced by immunoSEQ multiplex PCR, yet TCRdb's version contains in-frame clones alone and is incomplete. Of 110,000 to 150,000 clones detected, roughly 92% appear once; the ten largest clones hold over 9%. The data were obtained in a study of control samples from healthy donors and cancer patients. The sequence came from a man aged 25-45 years in good health. The sample consisted of blood. This rearrangement joins TRBV24-1 to TRBJ2-1, with a weak D call TRBD1 (6 bases). In DNA form, the CDR3 reads TGTGCCACCAACGACGATCGAGGACGAGGGGGTGAGCAGTTCTTC. As protein: CATNDDRGRGGEQFF.